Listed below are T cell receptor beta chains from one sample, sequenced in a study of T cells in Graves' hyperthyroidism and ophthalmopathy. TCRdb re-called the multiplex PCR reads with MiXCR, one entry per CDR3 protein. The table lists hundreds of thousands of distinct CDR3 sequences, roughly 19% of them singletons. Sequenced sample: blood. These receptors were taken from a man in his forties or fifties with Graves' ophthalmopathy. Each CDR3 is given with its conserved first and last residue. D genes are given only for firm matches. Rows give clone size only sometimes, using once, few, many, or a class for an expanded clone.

CDR3 protein: CASRGQGRGNNYGYTF
CDR3 DNA: TGTGCCAGCAGGGGACAGGGTAGGGGGAATAACTATGGCTACACCTTC
V gene: TRBV6-1
J gene: TRBJ1-2
clone size: NA
D gene: TRBD1

CDR3 protein: CSARGAASGETQYF
CDR3 DNA: TGCAGTGCTAGAGGGGCGGCGAGCGGCGAGACCCAGTACTTC
V gene: TRBV20-1
J gene: TRBJ2-5
clone size: NA
D gene: NA

CDR3 protein: CASSLELASSYNEQFF
CDR3 DNA: TGTGCCAGCAGCTTGGAACTAGCGAGCTCCTACAATGAGCAGTTCTTC
V gene: TRBV5-8
J gene: TRBJ2-1
clone size: NA
D gene: TRBD2

CDR3 protein: CASSPRGAKNTEAFF
CDR3 DNA: TGTGCCAGCAGTCCGAGAGGGGCGAAGAACACTGAAGCTTTCTTT
V gene: TRBV12-3/TRBV12-4
J gene: TRBJ1-1
clone size: many
D gene: NA

CDR3 protein: CASSPLVTSASNEQFF
CDR3 DNA: TGTGCCAGCTCACCATTAGTGACTAGCGCTTCCAATGAGCAGTTCTTC
V gene: TRBV18
J gene: TRBJ2-1
clone size: many
D gene: TRBD2

CDR3 protein: CSATLGFGSTEAFF
CDR3 DNA: TGCAGTGCTACCCTCGGGTTCGGAAGCACTGAAGCTTTCTTT
V gene: TRBV20-1
J gene: TRBJ1-1
clone size: NA
D gene: NA

CDR3 protein: CASSWAGGASEKLFF
CDR3 DNA: TGTGCCAGCAGCTGGGCAGGGGGCGCGAGTGAAAAACTGTTTTTT
V gene: TRBV7-6
J gene: TRBJ1-4
clone size: many
D gene: TRBD1

CDR3 protein: CASSLTWAAGANVLTF
CDR3 DNA: TGTGCCAGCAGCTTAACGTGGGCAGCTGGGGCCAACGTCCTGACTTTC
V gene: TRBV7-3
J gene: TRBJ2-6
clone size: few
D gene: NA

CDR3 protein: CASGLVSGTSTDTQYF
CDR3 DNA: TGTGCTAGTGGTTTGGTAAGCGGGACTAGCACAGATACGCAGTATTTT
V gene: TRBV12-5
J gene: TRBJ2-3
clone size: many
D gene: TRBD2

CDR3 protein: CSASLAGVADTQYF
CDR3 DNA: TGCAGCGCCTCCCTAGCGGGAGTAGCAGATACGCAGTATTTT
V gene: TRBV29-1
J gene: TRBJ2-3
clone size: few
D gene: TRBD2

CDR3 protein: CASSPLNEQYF
CDR3 DNA: TGTGCCAGCAGTCCCCTCAATGAGCAGTACTTC
V gene: TRBV6-2/TRBV6-3
J gene: TRBJ2-7
clone size: NA
D gene: NA

CDR3 protein: CASSLASGGHNEQFF
CDR3 DNA: TGTGCCAGCAGCTTAGCCAGCGGGGGTCACAATGAGCAGTTCTTC
V gene: TRBV7-2
J gene: TRBJ2-1
clone size: many
D gene: TRBD2

CDR3 protein: CSVTQGAGNEQYF
CDR3 DNA: TGCAGTGTCACACAGGGGGCTGGGAACGAGCAGTACTTC
V gene: TRBV20-1
J gene: TRBJ2-7
clone size: many
D gene: TRBD1

CDR3 protein: CASSLEGSSTEQFF
CDR3 DNA: TGTGCTAGCAGCTTAGAAGGTAGCTCCACTGAGCAGTTCTTC
V gene: TRBV7-7
J gene: TRBJ2-1
clone size: NA
D gene: NA

CDR3 protein: CAWRRQGARYEQYF
CDR3 DNA: TGTGCCTGGAGGAGACAGGGGGCACGGTACGAGCAGTACTTC
V gene: TRBV30
J gene: TRBJ2-7
clone size: many
D gene: TRBD1

CDR3 protein: CASSPGGASSYEQYF
CDR3 DNA: TGTGCCAGCAGTCCCGGAGGGGCGTCATCCTACGAGCAGTACTTC
V gene: TRBV28
J gene: TRBJ2-7
clone size: many
D gene: NA

CDR3 protein: CAWSDGGSGRHNTGELFF
CDR3 DNA: TGTGCCTGGAGTGATGGAGGTAGCGGGAGGCATAACACCGGGGAGCTGTTTTTT
V gene: TRBV30
J gene: TRBJ2-2
clone size: NA
D gene: TRBD2

CDR3 protein: CASAHPPMTEAFF
CDR3 DNA: TGCGCCAGCGCCCACCCCCCCATGACTGAAGCTTTCTTT
V gene: TRBV5-1
J gene: TRBJ1-1
clone size: many
D gene: NA

CDR3 protein: CASSPQRRYTDTQYF
CDR3 DNA: TGTGCCAGCAGTCCCCAAAGGAGGTACACAGATACGCAGTATTTT
V gene: TRBV27
J gene: TRBJ2-3
clone size: few
D gene: NA

CDR3 protein: CASSLFIRASSYEQYF
CDR3 DNA: TGTGCCAGCAGCTTGTTTATCCGGGCAAGCTCCTACGAGCAGTACTTC
V gene: TRBV5-6
J gene: TRBJ2-7
clone size: many
D gene: NA

CDR3 protein: CASSLAGIHEQFF
CDR3 DNA: TGTGCCAGCAGCTTGGCAGGGATCCATGAGCAGTTCTTC
V gene: TRBV7-9
J gene: TRBJ2-1
clone size: few
D gene: NA

CDR3 protein: CASSLIRGSTDTQYF
CDR3 DNA: TGTGCCAGCAGCTTAATTCGGGGAAGTACAGATACGCAGTATTTT
V gene: TRBV7-3
J gene: TRBJ2-3
clone size: NA
D gene: NA

CDR3 protein: CGARENPGTSGGGGLRDTQYF
CDR3 DNA: TGCGGTGCTAGAGAAAACCCCGGGACTAGTGGGGGCGGTGGTTTAAGAGATACGCAGTATTTT
V gene: TRBV20-1
J gene: TRBJ2-3
clone size: NA
D gene: TRBD2

CDR3 protein: CASSSISEEQFF
CDR3 DNA: TGCGCCAGTTCCAGCATTAGCGAGGAGCAGTTCTTC
V gene: TRBV10-1
J gene: TRBJ2-1
clone size: NA
D gene: NA

CDR3 protein: CASSQPLAGVETQYF
CDR3 DNA: TGTGCCAGCAGCCAACCTCTGGCGGGAGTAGAGACCCAGTACTTC
V gene: TRBV3-1
J gene: TRBJ2-5
clone size: few
D gene: TRBD2

CDR3 protein: CASSPDEENYYEQYF
CDR3 DNA: TGTGCCAGCAGTCCCGACGAGGAAAACTACTACGAGCAGTACTTC
V gene: TRBV6-1
J gene: TRBJ2-7
clone size: many
D gene: NA

CDR3 protein: CASSRGQGAPYEQYF
CDR3 DNA: TGTGCCAGCAGTAGGGGACAGGGGGCGCCGTACGAGCAGTACTTC
V gene: TRBV11-2
J gene: TRBJ2-7
clone size: many
D gene: TRBD1

CDR3 protein: CASSPQTGAAYEQYF
CDR3 DNA: TGTGCCAGCAGCCCCCAGACAGGGGCGGCCTACGAGCAGTACTTC
V gene: TRBV7-2
J gene: TRBJ2-7
clone size: many
D gene: TRBD1

CDR3 protein: CASSLGQGYNQPQHF
CDR3 DNA: TGTGCCAGCAGCCTCGGCCAGGGATACAATCAGCCCCAGCATTTT
V gene: TRBV6-1
J gene: TRBJ1-5
clone size: many
D gene: NA

CDR3 protein: CASSLGQEETQYF
CDR3 DNA: TGCGCCAGCAGCTTGGGTCAGGAAGAGACCCAGTACTTC
V gene: TRBV5-1
J gene: TRBJ2-5
clone size: few
D gene: NA

CDR3 protein: CSARAGRFGELFF
CDR3 DNA: TGCAGTGCTAGGGCAGGGAGGTTCGGGGAGCTGTTTTTT
V gene: TRBV20-1
J gene: TRBJ2-2
clone size: NA
D gene: NA

CDR3 protein: CASGPLRDYNEQFF
CDR3 DNA: TGTGCCAGCGGCCCTTTGCGGGACTACAATGAGCAGTTCTTC
V gene: TRBV14
J gene: TRBJ2-1
clone size: NA
D gene: NA

CDR3 protein: CASRLGTSGSNEQFF
CDR3 DNA: TGTGCCAGCAGGCTCGGGACTAGCGGGAGCAATGAGCAGTTCTTC
V gene: TRBV12-3/TRBV12-4
J gene: TRBJ2-1
clone size: few
D gene: TRBD2

CDR3 protein: CASSLDRGGYGYTF
CDR3 DNA: TGTGCCAGCAGCCTGGACAGGGGCGGCTATGGCTACACCTTC
V gene: TRBV4-2
J gene: TRBJ1-2
clone size: few
D gene: TRBD1

CDR3 protein: CASSPDSSNTGELFF
CDR3 DNA: TGTGCCAGCAGTCCTGACAGCTCGAACACCGGGGAGCTGTTTTTT
V gene: TRBV6-1
J gene: TRBJ2-2
clone size: few
D gene: NA

CDR3 protein: CASSESTSGRNNEQFF
CDR3 DNA: TGTGCCAGCAGTGAATCAACTAGCGGGAGGAACAATGAGCAGTTCTTC
V gene: TRBV25-1
J gene: TRBJ2-1
clone size: NA
D gene: TRBD2

CDR3 protein: CAIREGPTRMNTEAFF
CDR3 DNA: TGTGCCATTCGTGAAGGGCCCACTCGGATGAACACTGAAGCTTTCTTT
V gene: TRBV2
J gene: TRBJ1-1
clone size: few
D gene: NA

CDR3 protein: CASSFGGGQETQYF
CDR3 DNA: TGTGCCAGCAGCTTTGGGGGGGGGCAGGAGACCCAGTACTTC
V gene: TRBV5-5
J gene: TRBJ2-5
clone size: NA
D gene: NA

CDR3 protein: CASSLVTGGPGELFF
CDR3 DNA: TGTGCCAGCAGCTTGGTGACAGGGGGTCCCGGGGAGCTGTTTTTT
V gene: TRBV5-6
J gene: TRBJ2-2
clone size: NA
D gene: TRBD1

CDR3 protein: CASSLVGARETQYF
CDR3 DNA: TGTGCCAGCAGCTTAGTGGGGGCGCGGGAGACCCAGTACTTC
V gene: TRBV7-2
J gene: TRBJ2-5
clone size: many
D gene: NA

CDR3 protein: CASSINLRGDEQYF
CDR3 DNA: TGTGCCAGTAGTATAAATCTTCGGGGGGACGAGCAGTACTTC
V gene: TRBV19
J gene: TRBJ2-7
clone size: many
D gene: TRBD2

CDR3 protein: CASSDSPSGRPSYEQYF
CDR3 DNA: TGTGCCAGCAGTGACTCGCCTAGCGGGAGGCCGTCCTACGAGCAGTACTTC
V gene: TRBV6-4
J gene: TRBJ2-7
clone size: few
D gene: TRBD2

CDR3 protein: CASSYSRPSAGNTIYF
CDR3 DNA: TGTGCCAGCAGTTACTCGCGACCCTCGGCTGGAAACACCATATATTTT
V gene: TRBV6-5
J gene: TRBJ1-3
clone size: NA
D gene: NA

CDR3 protein: CASSQDQNEQFF
CDR3 DNA: TGCGCCAGCAGCCAAGATCAAAATGAGCAGTTCTTC
V gene: TRBV12-3/TRBV12-4
J gene: TRBJ2-1
clone size: NA
D gene: NA

CDR3 protein: CASSLRQPYIYGYTF
CDR3 DNA: TGTGCCAGCAGTTTAAGACAGCCCTACATCTATGGCTACACCTTC
V gene: TRBV28
J gene: TRBJ1-2
clone size: NA
D gene: NA

CDR3 protein: CASNPPDRTGGTDTQYF
CDR3 DNA: TGTGCCAGCAACCCCCCGGACCGGACAGGGGGCACAGATACGCAGTATTTT
V gene: TRBV2
J gene: TRBJ2-3
clone size: many
D gene: TRBD1

CDR3 protein: CASQTNSYEQYF
CDR3 DNA: TGTGCCAGTCAGACCAATTCCTACGAGCAGTACTTC
V gene: TRBV28
J gene: TRBJ2-7
clone size: NA
D gene: NA

CDR3 protein: CSADLATGYGYTF
CDR3 DNA: TGCAGTGCAGACCTAGCGACAGGGTATGGCTACACCTTC
V gene: TRBV20-1
J gene: TRBJ1-2
clone size: many
D gene: TRBD1

CDR3 protein: CASSYSRGSSGNTIYF
CDR3 DNA: TGTGCCAGCAGTTACTCACGGGGTAGCTCTGGAAACACCATATATTTT
V gene: TRBV6-5
J gene: TRBJ1-3
clone size: NA
D gene: NA

CDR3 protein: CSVLSAGAGNEQFF
CDR3 DNA: TGCAGTGTCCTAAGTGCGGGAGCAGGGAATGAGCAGTTCTTC
V gene: TRBV20-1
J gene: TRBJ2-1
clone size: NA
D gene: TRBD2

CDR3 protein: CASGEGSMNTEAFF
CDR3 DNA: TGTGCCAGCGGAGAGGGGAGTATGAACACTGAAGCTTTCTTT
V gene: TRBV7-3
J gene: TRBJ1-1
clone size: few
D gene: NA

CDR3 protein: CASRSKPGAQYF
CDR3 DNA: TGTGCCAGCAGGTCCAAACCCGGGGCGCAGTATTTT
V gene: TRBV2
J gene: TRBJ2-3
clone size: NA
D gene: NA